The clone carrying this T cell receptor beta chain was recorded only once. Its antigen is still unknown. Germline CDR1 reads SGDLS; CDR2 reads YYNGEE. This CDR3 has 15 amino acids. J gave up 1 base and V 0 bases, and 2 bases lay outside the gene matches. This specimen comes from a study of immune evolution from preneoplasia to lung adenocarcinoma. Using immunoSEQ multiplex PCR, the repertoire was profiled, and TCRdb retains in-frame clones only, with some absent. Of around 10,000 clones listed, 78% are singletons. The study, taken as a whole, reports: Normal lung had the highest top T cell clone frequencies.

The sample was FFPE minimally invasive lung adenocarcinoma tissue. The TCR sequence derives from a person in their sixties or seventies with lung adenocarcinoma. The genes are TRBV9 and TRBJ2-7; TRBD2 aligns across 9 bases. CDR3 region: CASSVGLAGSYEQYF. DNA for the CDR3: TGTGCCAGCAGCGTAGGCCTAGCGGGATCCTACGAGCAGTACTTC. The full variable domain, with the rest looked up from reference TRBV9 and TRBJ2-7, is DSGVTQTPKHLITATGQRVTLRCSPRSGDLSVYWYQQSLDQGLQFLIQYYNGEERAKGNILERFSAQQFPDLHSELNLSSLELGDSALYFCASSVGLAGSYEQYFGPGTRLTVT.